The 3 T cell receptor beta chains below were found in one sample sequenced in a study of T cells in Graves' hyperthyroidism and ophthalmopathy. TCR beta CDR3 regions were amplified from RNA. HTBI primers were employed in a first-round RT-PCR of the TCR CDR3. TCRdb called the multiplex PCR reads again in MiXCR, with one record for every CDR3 protein. The table has 300,000 to 400,000 distinct CDR3 sequences, 21% seen once; the top ten hold 50% to 65%. Sequences were obtained from blood. All receptors come from a woman between 45 and 65 years old with Graves' hyperthyroidism.

This clonotype has more than one count but fewer than ten. The genes are TRBV6-1 and TRBJ2-3, with D maybe TRBD1 (5 bases). This CDR3 region has 15 residues. Germline-derived CDR1 and CDR2 are MNHNS and SASEGT. The germline V and J ends were trimmed by 2 bases and 0 bases, with 9 bases remaining between them. This CDR3 is CASSEWGRSTDTQYF. CDR3 nucleotide sequence: TGTGCCAGCAGTGAATGGGGCAGGAGCACAGATACGCAGTATTTT.

This clonotype was counted many times. The chain carries TRBV30 and TRBJ1-5, with D maybe TRBD1 (5 bases). CDR3 size: 13 residues. Germline V gives CDR1 GTSNPN, CDR2 SVGIG (reference sequence). V lost 2 bases and J 5 bases, leaving 10 bases between the germline ends. CDR3 bases: TGTGCCTGGAGTTTAGGGGCGGATCAGCCCCAGCATTTT. This translates into CAWSLGADQPQHF.

In this sample, this clonotype turned up a few times. The V gene is TRBV11-2, the J gene TRBJ2-5, with 9 nucleotides matching TRBD2. Germline V gives CDR1 SGHAT, CDR2 FQNNGV. The CDR3 is 14 residues long. Germline trimming cut 3 bases from V and 4 bases from J; bases unmatched to any gene: 3. The CDR3 loop reads CASSFISGGETQYF. The CDR3 DNA sequence: TGTGCCAGCAGCTTTATTAGCGGGGGAGAGACCCAGTACTTC.